The rows below give T cell receptor beta chains drawn from one sample of a study of cytomegalovirus exposure and HLA in healthy donors. The assay was immunoSEQ multiplex PCR, and TCRdb's table has in-frame clones only and misses some. Its table records some 150,000 clones. Sequences were obtained from PBMCs. These receptors originate from a woman in her late teens or twenties in good health and CMV-seropositive. The conserved cysteine and the conserved F or W are not part of the CDR3 here. The D gene is left open where the match is weak.

cdr3_aa d_call j_call v_call cdr3_length
SGWDRENTEAF TRBD1 TRBJ1-1 TRBV29-1 11
ASSGGSQAF - TRBJ1-1 TRBV18 9
ASKWDSSYEQY - TRBJ2-7 TRBV6-1 11
ASSLGSGGGNTIY - TRBJ1-3 TRBV7-8 13
ASSLAVLAASYEQY TRBD2 TRBJ2-7 TRBV7-2 14
ASMVGAAAETQY - TRBJ2-5 TRBV2 12
ASSPRTGANTEAF TRBD1 TRBJ1-1 TRBV2 13
ASSIGREAF - TRBJ1-1 TRBV19 9
ASNLVGGLNTEAF - TRBJ1-1 TRBV9 13
ASSGGSNYGYT - TRBJ1-2 TRBV2 11
ASSPGGGNTEAF - TRBJ1-1 TRBV5-4 12
ASSAGQFQQY - TRBJ2-7 TRBV5-4 10
ASSLYSGNGEQY TRBD2 TRBJ2-7 TRBV7-2 12
AWSVVSRAGTDTQY - TRBJ2-3 TRBV30 14
ASSLVAEGSYEQY - TRBJ2-7 TRBV11-2 13
ASGFGRGRMNTEAF TRBD1 TRBJ1-1 TRBV12-5 14
ASSQGIILPQGFTSSYNEQF - TRBJ2-1 TRBV4-1 20
ASSQDWGPGELF - TRBJ2-2 TRBV4-2 12
ASSVDLAGGYHEQY TRBD2 TRBJ2-7 TRBV9 14
ASSYRPSDTYSGNTIY - TRBJ1-3 TRBV7-2 16